The 32 T cell receptor beta chains in this list originate from one sample, sequenced in a study of blood T cell repertoires in COVID-19. This table comes from immunoSEQ multiplex PCR, and its TCRdb copy is limited to in-frame clones, with some not included. The sample includes approximately 74,000 clones, about 91% of them seen just once. The sequencing sample was made of peripheral blood. Receptors were obtained from a woman aged 80 or over with active or convalescent COVID-19.

The chain couples TRBV6-5 to TRBJ1-6; D may be TRBD1 (6 bases). Trimming took 4 bases from V and 7 from J, leaving 11 bases between them. Looked up from germline, CDR1 is MNHEY and CDR2 is SVGAGI. The CDR3 sequence is 14 residues long. CDR3 in DNA: TGTGCCAGCAGTTCGAGACAGGCGAATTCACCCCTCCACTTT. It encodes CASSSRQANSPLHF.

The J gene is TRBJ2-7, the V gene TRBV27, with 12 positions matching TRBD2. The CDR3 sequence is 17 residues long. After removal of 3 bases from V and 0 bases from J, the junction contained 6 bases not matched to a gene. From germline, CDR1 is MNHEY and CDR2 SMNVEV (reference sequence). The CDR3 DNA follows: TGTGCCAGCAGTTTTCTGGGGACTAGCGGGTTCTCCTACGAGCAGTACTTC. Its protein is CASSFLGTSGFSYEQYF.

V is TRBV5-6 and J is TRBJ2-2; 7 bases are a match to TRBD1. V gave up 4 bases and J gave up 5 bases; unmatched junction bases: 8. The germline V gene encodes CDR1 SGHDT and CDR2 YYEEEE. This CDR3 has 15 residues. The CDR3 is CASSLLTGWTGELFF. CDR3 DNA sequence: TGTGCCAGCAGCCTACTGACAGGGTGGACCGGGGAGCTGTTTTTT.

This clone was seen a single time. The CDR3 coding sequence is TGCGCCAGCAGCCGGGACACTAATCAGCCCCAGCATTTT. It specifies CASSRDTNQPQHF. The rearrangement joins TRBV5-1 to TRBJ1-5; D possibly corresponds to TRBD1 (6 bases). The V gene's germline CDR1 is SGHRS and CDR2 YFSETQ. The CDR3 is 13 amino acids. V was cut by 4 bases and J by 4 bases, with 9 bases left in between.

J is TRBJ2-7 and V is TRBV12-3 or TRBV12-4; D gene unclear. The V end was cut by 5 bases, the J end by 2 bases, with 7 bases between. The CDR3 runs to 12 residues. The CDR3 loop is CASSPGAYEQYF. DNA for the CDR3: TGTGCCAGCAGTCCCGGAGCCTACGAGCAGTACTTC.

V usage is TRBV2 and J usage is TRBJ1-2; 9 bases match TRBD1. V was clipped by 6 bases and J by 8 bases; unmatched bases: 10. Germline loops: CDR1 SNHLY, CDR2 FYNNEI. The CDR3 length is 14 residues. CDR3 nucleotides: TGTGCCAGCAGCCCGACAGGGGGTTTAGGCGGCTACACCTTC. Translating gives CASSPTGGLGGYTF.

The chain has TRBV5-4 and TRBJ2-7, with a tentative D call TRBD2 (7 bases). Trimming removed 4 bases at V and 6 bases at J, with 23 bases between. This CDR3 contains 16 residues. CDR1 is SGHNT and CDR2 is YYREEE in the germline V gene (reference sequence). The DNA for the CDR3 is TGTGCCAGCAGCCCAGGAGGACGGGGGGCAGCTATCGAGCAGTACTTC. It encodes CASSPGGRGAAIEQYF.

A single count supports this clone. J is TRBJ1-4 and V is TRBV4-3; tentatively, D is TRBD1 (5 bases). Per the germline V gene, CDR1 is LGHNA and CDR2 is YSLEER. Deletions cut 4 bases from V and 0 bases from J, with 12 bases between. The CDR3 sequence is 16 residues long. As DNA, the CDR3 is TGCGCCAGCAGCCTAATGGGGGGTCCAACTAATGAAAAACTGTTTTTT. It is translated as CASSLMGGPTNEKLFF.

This clone has a single count. The rearrangement joins TRBV10-3 to TRBJ1-2; 9 bases line up with TRBD1. The CDR3 is 15 residues long. Unmatched junction bases numbered 8, after V lost 4 bases and J lost 5 bases. Germline assignment: CDR1 ENHRY and CDR2 SYGVKD. The CDR3 region is CAISGGQGSEYGYTF. Written as DNA, the CDR3 is TGTGCCATCAGTGGGGGACAGGGATCAGAGTATGGCTACACCTTC.

This clone showed up just a few times. The chain has TRBV29-1 and TRBJ1-2, with D possibly matching TRBD1 (6 bases). The CDR3 covers 11 residues. Germline V CDR1 and CDR2: SQVTM, ANQGSEA. V shed 7 bases and J shed 4 bases, with 10 bases lying between them. CDR3 nucleotides: TGCAGCGCCCAGGACAGCTATGGCTACACCTTC. Translation gives CSAQDSYGYTF.

This clone came up once. The chain carries TRBV5-1 and TRBJ1-2; D gene unclear. The CDR3 covers 15 residues. V dropped 0 bases and J dropped 4 bases, with 13 bases sitting between them. Germline loops: CDR1 SGHRS, CDR2 YFSETQ. CDR3 sequence reads: CASSLDSVGSYGYTF. CDR3 bases: TGCGCCAGCAGCTTGGATAGCGTAGGCAGCTATGGCTACACCTTC. Full variable domain (outside the CDR3, taken from reference TRBV5-1 and TRBJ1-2): KAGVTQTPRYLIKTRGQQVTLSCSPISGHRSVSWYQQTPGQGLQFLFEYFSETQRNKGNFPGRFSGRQFSNSRSEMNVSTLELGDSALYLCASSLDSVGSYGYTFGSGTRLTVV.

This clone showed up just a few times. The rearrangement joins TRBV19 to TRBJ1-2; D possibly corresponds to TRBD1 (5 bases). Trimming removed 3 bases at V and 4 bases at J, with 6 bases between. Looked up from germline, CDR1 is LNHDA and CDR2 is SQIVND (reference sequence). The CDR3 covers 12 residues. The CDR3 sequence: CASSMTAYGYTF. Here the CDR3 DNA reads TGTGCCAGTAGTATGACAGCCTATGGCTACACCTTC.

This clone was seen only once. This chain links TRBV4-1 with TRBJ1-5; unclear D gene. Germline-derived CDR1 and CDR2 are MGHRA and YSYEKL. CDR3 length: 14 amino acids. Deletions cut 1 base from V and 11 bases from J, with 15 bases between. CDR3 sequence (DNA): TGCGCCAGCAGCCAAGTCGGAGTGGGAGTGTCCCAGCATTTT. It specifies CASSQVGVGVSQHF.

This clone was observed a handful of times. DNA of the CDR3: TGTGCCATCAGGGGAGCCGGGGAGCTGTTTTTT. It codes for CAIRGAGELFF. V usage is TRBV10-3 and J usage is TRBJ2-2; TRBD2 might be the D (5 bases). The CDR3 has 11 amino acids. In germline, CDR1 is ENHRY, CDR2 SYGVKD. The V gene lost 6 bases and the J gene lost 6 bases, with 5 bases spanning the gap.

This clone was seen just once. The chain combines TRBV27 with TRBJ1-1, with D perhaps matching TRBD1 (6 bases). This CDR3 region has 13 residues. CDR1 and CDR2 from the germline V gene are MNHEY and SMNVEV (reference sequence). Trimming removed 7 bases from V and 8 bases from J, with 17 bases in between. CDR3 nucleotides: TGTGCCAGCACCCACAGGGTGAACGGGGAAGCTTTCTTT. Translating gives CASTHRVNGEAFF.

J is TRBJ1-4 and V is TRBV6-6; D ambiguous. Germline V CDR1 and CDR2: MNHNY, SVGAGI (reference sequence). V was cut by 6 bases and J by 0 bases, with 11 bases left in between. The CDR3 totals 15 residues. Here the CDR3 DNA reads TGTGCCAGCAGGAGGGATGGGGCAACTAATGAAAAACTGTTTTTT. Translating gives CASRRDGATNEKLFF.

The chain combines TRBV9 with TRBJ2-1; 11 bases align to TRBD2. V was pared by 3 bases and J by 4 bases, with 3 bases of the junction left unmatched. The CDR3 covers 15 residues. CDR1 and CDR2 from the germline V gene are SGDLS and YYNGEE. The CDR3 region has the DNA TGTGCCAGCAGCGCAGCTAGCGGGAGGTACAATGAGCAGTTCTTC. It specifies CASSAASGRYNEQFF.

CDR3 nucleotides: TGTGCCAGCAGCGTAGATGGCAGGGGAGGAAACACCATATATTTT. Translation gives CASSVDGRGGNTIYF. This chain links TRBV9 with TRBJ1-3; D possibly corresponds to TRBD1 (6 bases). Germline loops: CDR1 SGDLS, CDR2 YYNGEE. The CDR3 has 15 amino acids. The V and J ends lost 0 bases and 4 bases respectively, with 11 bases between them.

The J gene is TRBJ1-1, the V gene TRBV4-1, with TRBD1 matching over 8 bases. This CDR3 contains 16 residues. Germline CDR1 is MGHRA and CDR2 is YSYEKL. V lost 8 bases, J lost 7 bases, and 18 bases stayed unmatched. CDR3 coding DNA: TGCGCCAGCTCCCAGGGGGCGAGCAGGGCGCCGATTGAAGCTTTCTTT. It is translated as CASSQGASRAPIEAFF.

V and J are TRBV28 and TRBJ2-7; 7 bases are shared with TRBD1. The CDR3 contains 13 residues. Losses at the gene ends were 3 bases for V and 4 bases for J; bases not matched to a gene: 3. Germline CDR1 is MDHEN and CDR2 is SYDVKM. The CDR3 region has the DNA TGTGCCAGCAGTTTCGGCAGGGGGTACGAGCAGTACTTC. It is translated as CASSFGRGYEQYF.

This chain uses TRBV5-1 with TRBJ2-1; 10 bases agree with TRBD2. Germline values: CDR1 SGHRS, CDR2 YFSETQ. This CDR3 comprises 17 residues. V lost 2 bases, J lost 6 bases, and 11 bases stayed unmatched. The CDR3 bases are TGCGCCAGCAGCTTCCCCCTAGCGGGAGAGTATATCAATGAGCAGTTCTTC. Translating it yields CASSFPLAGEYINEQFF.

The chain is built from TRBV3-1 (or the pseudogene TRBV3-2) and TRBJ2-5; D might be TRBD1 (6 bases). V gave up 8 bases and J gave up 2 bases, with 12 bases separating them. From germline, CDR1 is LGHDT and CDR2 YNNKEL (reference sequence). CDR3 length equals 13 residues. The CDR3 loop is CASSTQGQETQYF. Here the CDR3 DNA reads TGTGCCAGCTCGACCCAGGGGCAAGAGACCCAGTACTTC.

The gene calls are TRBV18 and TRBJ1-2; D uncertain. This CDR3 has 12 residues. Looked up from germline, CDR1 is KGHSH and CDR2 is LQKENI. Trimming took 4 bases from V and 5 from J, leaving 8 bases between them. In DNA form, the CDR3 reads TGTGCCAGCTCACTAGACTGGTATGGCTACACCTTC. It encodes CASSLDWYGYTF.

The rearrangement uses TRBV5-6 and TRBJ2-2; a possible D gene is TRBD1 (5 bases). This CDR3 is 16 amino acids long. Trimming took off 5 bases at V and 3 bases at J, with 17 bases between the two ends. In germline, CDR1 is SGHDT, CDR2 YYEEEE. The CDR3 region has the DNA TGTGCCAGCAGTTTCGGCGAGACAGACCACACCGGGGAGCTGTTTTTT. Amino acid sequence: CASSFGETDHTGELFF.

This clone is termed medium-sized. This rearrangement joins TRBV19 to TRBJ1-6; D not resolved. V was shortened by 5 bases and J by 8 bases, with 10 bases between the two germline ends. This CDR3 is 13 amino acids long. Germline V lookup: CDR1 LNHDA, CDR2 SQIVND (reference sequence). This CDR3 reads CASSLNGDSPLHF. CDR3 bases: TGTGCCAGTAGTCTCAACGGGGATTCACCCCTCCACTTT.

The chain combines TRBV19 with TRBJ1-1; D unclear. CDR3 length: 14 residues. The V end lost 7 bases, the J end lost 1 base, and 13 bases lay between the germline ends. Germline loops: CDR1 LNHDA, CDR2 SQIVND (reference sequence). As DNA, the CDR3 is TGTGCCAGTATACATCGCACCCAGAACACTGAAGCTTTCTTT. As protein: CASIHRTQNTEAFF.

V gene TRBV5-1 combines with J gene TRBJ2-3, with 12 bases fitting TRBD2. The trim removed 2 bases at V and 2 bases at J, leaving 3 bases unmatched. Per germline, CDR1 SGHRS and CDR2 YFSETQ. The CDR3 covers 16 residues. Here the CDR3 reads CASSFGLAGITDTQYF. CDR3 sequence (DNA): TGCGCCAGCAGCTTCGGACTAGCGGGGATCACAGATACGCAGTATTTT.

The rearrangement joins TRBV3-1 (or the pseudogene TRBV3-2) to TRBJ2-7; no definite D call. V lost 0 bases and J lost 2, with 11 bases in between. CDR1 is LGHDT and CDR2 is YNNKEL in the germline V gene (reference sequence). The CDR3 is 15 amino acids. In nucleotides, the CDR3 is TGTGCCAGCAGCCAAGATACGACAAATACCTACGAGCAGTACTTC. Translating it yields CASSQDTTNTYEQYF.

This sequence joins TRBV9 and TRBJ2-7, with TRBD1 as a possible D gene (6 bases). The ends were cut back, 3 bases at V and 4 bases at J, with 17 bases in the middle. The CDR3 is 15 amino acids. Germline CDR1 is SGDLS and CDR2 is YYNGEE. CDR3 in amino acids: CASSARTGTPYEQYF. The CDR3 DNA reads TGTGCCAGCAGCGCCCGCACCGGGACACCTTACGAGCAGTACTTC.

The V call is TRBV4-3, the J call TRBJ1-2; 7 bases fit TRBD1. V was pared by 1 base and J by 0 bases, with 14 bases of the junction left unmatched. There are 19 residues in the CDR3. Germline CDR1 is LGHNA and CDR2 is YSLEER. CDR3 DNA sequence: TGCGCCAGCAGCCAAGGGGTCAACACCGGGACAGCCTCTAACTATGGCTACACCTTC. This gives the protein CASSQGVNTGTASNYGYTF.

The J gene is TRBJ2-3, the V gene TRBV5-1; 10 positions match TRBD2. CDR1 and CDR2 (germline): SGHRS, YFSETQ. The CDR3 runs to 15 residues. V dropped 4 bases and J dropped 4; count of bases not matched to a gene: 6. The CDR3 spells CASSPGTSASDTQYF. In DNA, the CDR3 is TGCGCCAGCAGCCCCGGGACTAGCGCATCAGATACGCAGTATTTT.

The chain joins TRBV5-1 to TRBJ1-4; weak D call: TRBD1 (6 bases). CDR1 is SGHRS, CDR2 YFSETQ, per germline. The CDR3 extends over 15 amino acids. The ends were cut back, 4 bases at V and 8 bases at J, with 18 bases in the middle. CDR3 DNA sequence: TGCGCCAGCAGCAGTACCGGGACAATGGGAGAAAAACTGTTTTTT. Translated, it gives CASSSTGTMGEKLFF.